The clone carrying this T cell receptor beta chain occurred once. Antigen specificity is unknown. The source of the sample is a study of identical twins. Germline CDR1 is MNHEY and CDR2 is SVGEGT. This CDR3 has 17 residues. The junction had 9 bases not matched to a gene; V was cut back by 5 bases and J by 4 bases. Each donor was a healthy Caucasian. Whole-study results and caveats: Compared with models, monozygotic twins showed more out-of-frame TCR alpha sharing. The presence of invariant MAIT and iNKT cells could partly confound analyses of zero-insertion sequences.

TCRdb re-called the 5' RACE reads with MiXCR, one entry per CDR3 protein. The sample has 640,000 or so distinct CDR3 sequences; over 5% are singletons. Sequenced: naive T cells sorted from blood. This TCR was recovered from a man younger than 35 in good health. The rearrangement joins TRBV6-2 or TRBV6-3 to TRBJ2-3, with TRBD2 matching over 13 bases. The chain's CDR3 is CASSQPRLAGGSDTQYF. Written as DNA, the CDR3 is TGTGCCAGCAGTCAACCCCGACTAGCGGGAGGATCAGATACGCAGTATTTT.